This T cell receptor beta chain originates from a study of T cell repertoires in ileal Crohn's disease. General study results and limits: Clonal expansions were more frequent in active smokers than non-smokers at surgery.

By sample share, this clone is medium-sized. Its antigen remains unidentified. Sequencing used immunoSEQ multiplex PCR; TCRdb keeps in-frame clones, though not all of them. The repertoire holds some 5,100 clones, with 80% as singletons. This CDR3 is built from 14 residues. V was cut by 1 base and J by 5 bases, with 11 bases left in between. CDR1 and CDR2 (germline): SGHAT, FQNNGV. Time point denoted: inflamed ileum from the surgical specimen. The sample consisted of ileal tissue. V is TRBV11-2 and J is TRBJ1-2, with a tentative D call TRBD1 (5 bases). The TCR originated in an adult with Crohn's disease. CDR3 nucleotides: TGTGCCAGCAGCTTAGGCTCGAAGGGGTATGGCTACACCTTC. Its protein is CASSLGSKGYGYTF.